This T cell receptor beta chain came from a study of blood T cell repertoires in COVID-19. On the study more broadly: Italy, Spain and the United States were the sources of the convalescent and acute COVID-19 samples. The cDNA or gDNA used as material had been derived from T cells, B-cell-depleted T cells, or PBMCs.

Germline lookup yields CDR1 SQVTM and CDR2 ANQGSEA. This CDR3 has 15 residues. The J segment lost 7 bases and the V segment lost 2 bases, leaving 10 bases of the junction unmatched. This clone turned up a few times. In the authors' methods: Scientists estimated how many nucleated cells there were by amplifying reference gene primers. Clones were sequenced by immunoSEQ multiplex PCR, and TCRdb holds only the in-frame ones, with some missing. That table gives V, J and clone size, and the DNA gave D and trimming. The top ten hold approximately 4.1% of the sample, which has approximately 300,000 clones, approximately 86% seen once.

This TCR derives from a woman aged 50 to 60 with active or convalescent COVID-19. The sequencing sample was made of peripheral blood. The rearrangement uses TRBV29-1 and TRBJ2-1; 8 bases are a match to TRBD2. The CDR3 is CSVETGLARGNEQFF. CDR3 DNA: TGCAGCGTTGAAACAGGACTAGCTAGGGGGAATGAGCAGTTCTTC.